This T cell receptor beta chain emerged from a study of beta chain features in type 1 diabetes. Study-level results: Significant though moderate, a shortening of TCRB CDR3s appeared in all four CD4+ subsets of Type 1 diabetes patients. Small HLA sub-analyses could not settle whether HLA shapes TCRB rearrangement.

Trimming took 1 base from V and 6 from J; bases not matched to a gene: 2. The CDR3 has 13 residues. Germline V gene lookup returns CDR1 SGHTA and CDR2 FQGNSA. Expressed TCRB transcripts were sequenced after all isolated RNA was converted to cDNA. Sequenced by immunoSEQ multiplex PCR; TCRdb stores in-frame clones only, minus some. This table holds 150,000 to 200,000 clones, around 9% found once. Concerning this clone itself: Antigen unknown.

The receptor was isolated from a woman aged 25 to 39 with type 1 diabetes. This rearrangement joins TRBV7-2 to TRBJ2-7; 8 nucleotides match TRBD1. Input material: central memory CD4+ T cells from blood. In DNA, the CDR3 is TGTGCCAGCAGCTTAGTGACAGGGGCCGAGCAGTACTTC. As protein: CASSLVTGAEQYF.